The clone carrying this T cell receptor beta chain was recorded at least ten times. CDR1 SGHTA and CDR2 FQGTGA come from the germline V gene. Trimming stripped 1 base from V and 6 bases from J, with 16 bases between. The length of the CDR3 is 16 residues. The sample belongs to a study of T-cell reconstitution after alpha-beta-depleted transplantation in children. Preparation of the TCRbeta library was carried out with unique molecular identifiers. Using its own MiXCR run on the PCR reads, TCRdb lists one record per CDR3 protein. Of a few hundred thousand distinct CDR3 sequences listed, approximately 9.8% were seen once; the top ten hold approximately 5.4%.

The sample here was PBMCs from the stem cell graft donor, taken from the stem cell graft. The chain couples TRBV7-3 to TRBJ2-1; TRBD1 is a possible D gene (6 bases). The TCR originated in a human donor who donated a stem cell graft to a child with SCID. CDR3 bases: TGTGCCAGCAGCTTAAGGGGCACAGGGACCTTCAATGAGCAGTTCTTC. Its translation is CASSLRGTGTFNEQFF.